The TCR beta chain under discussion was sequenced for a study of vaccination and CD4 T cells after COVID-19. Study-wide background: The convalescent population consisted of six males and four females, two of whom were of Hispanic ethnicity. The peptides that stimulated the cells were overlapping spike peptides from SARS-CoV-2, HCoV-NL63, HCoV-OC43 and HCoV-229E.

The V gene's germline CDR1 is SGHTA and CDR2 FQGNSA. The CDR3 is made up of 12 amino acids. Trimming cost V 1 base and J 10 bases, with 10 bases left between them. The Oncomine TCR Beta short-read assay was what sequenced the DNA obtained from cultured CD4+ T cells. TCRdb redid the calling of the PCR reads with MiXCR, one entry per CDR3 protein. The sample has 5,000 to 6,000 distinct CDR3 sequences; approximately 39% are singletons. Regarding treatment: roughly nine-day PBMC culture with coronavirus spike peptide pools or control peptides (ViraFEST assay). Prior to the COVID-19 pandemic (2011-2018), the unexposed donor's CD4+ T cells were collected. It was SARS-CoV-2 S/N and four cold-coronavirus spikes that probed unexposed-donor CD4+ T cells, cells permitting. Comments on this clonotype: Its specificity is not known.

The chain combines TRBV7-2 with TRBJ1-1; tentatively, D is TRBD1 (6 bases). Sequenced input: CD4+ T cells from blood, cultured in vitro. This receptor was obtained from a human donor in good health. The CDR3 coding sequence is TGTGCCAGCAGCTTAGGGAGGGGGTTAGCTTTCTTT. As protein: CASSLGRGLAFF.